A single sample gave rise to the 14 T cell receptor beta chains below, sequenced in a study of cytotoxic CD8 clonotypes in ibrutinib-treated CLL. Clones were sequenced by immunoSEQ multiplex PCR, and TCRdb holds only the in-frame ones, with some missing. The table shows 35,000 to 50,000 clones, with roughly three quarters occurring only once. The specimen comprised PBMCs, sampled after 12 months of ibrutinib treatment. The source of these receptors is a human donor with chronic lymphocytic leukemia.

The chain has TRBV10-2 and TRBJ2-2; 11 positions match TRBD2. The CDR3 is made up of 15 amino acids. V was pared by 3 bases and J by 4 bases, with 1 base of the junction left unmatched. From germline, CDR1 is WSHSY and CDR2 SAAADI. The CDR3 protein is CASSELAGVTGELFF. As DNA, the CDR3 is TGCGCCAGCAGTGAACTAGCGGGAGTCACCGGGGAGCTGTTTTTT.

The genes are TRBV6-1 and TRBJ2-2; a possible D gene is TRBD2 (5 bases). The germline V and J ends were trimmed by 8 bases and 7 bases, with 17 bases remaining between them. Germline CDR1 is MNHNS and CDR2 is SASEGT. The CDR3 loop spans 14 amino acids. The CDR3 DNA reads TGTGCCAGCCTGGAAGCTTATGAGGGCGGGGAGCTGTTTTTT. Translated, it gives CASLEAYEGGELFF.

The chain joins TRBV19 to TRBJ1-1; the D gene is possibly TRBD1 (6 bases). Trimming stripped 0 bases from V and 4 bases from J, with 9 bases between. CDR1 and CDR2 from the germline V gene are LNHDA and SQIVND (reference sequence). The CDR3 has 14 amino acids. The CDR3 region is CASSIDRRGTEAFF. In DNA form, the CDR3 reads TGTGCCAGTAGTATAGATCGCAGGGGCACTGAAGCTTTCTTT. The entire variable domain, with the rest obtained from reference TRBV19 and TRBJ1-1, is as follows: DGGITQSPKYLFRKEGQNVTLSCEQNLNHDAMYWYRQDPGQGLRLIYYSQIVNDFQKGDIAEGYSVSREKKESFPLTVTSAQKNPTAFYLCASSIDRRGTEAFFGQGTRLTVV.

The chain links TRBV5-4 to TRBJ1-4; no clear D gene. Trimming cost V 4 bases and J 0 bases, with 19 bases left between them. There are 18 residues in the CDR3. Germline values: CDR1 SGHNT, CDR2 YYREEE (reference sequence). CDR3 nucleotides: TGTGCCAGCAGCCCCTCCGGAGGCGGCGGAGCAACTAATGAAAAACTGTTTTTT. It encodes CASSPSGGGGATNEKLFF.

The V and J genes are TRBV5-4 and TRBJ2-3; 11 nucleotides match TRBD2. V lost 2 bases and J lost 0; bases outside the gene matches: 2. The CDR3 consists of 16 residues. Germline CDR1 and CDR2: SGHNT and YYREEE (reference sequence). The CDR3 DNA is TGTGCCAGCAGCTTCAGGACTAGCGGGAGCACAGATACGCAGTATTTT. Translated, it gives CASSFRTSGSTDTQYF.

The chain joins TRBV6-6 to TRBJ1-5; the match to TRBD1 covers 10 bases. The germline gives CDR1 MNHNY, CDR2 SVGAGI (reference sequence). CDR3 length: 16 amino acids. V lost 5 bases, J lost 3 bases, and 7 bases stayed unmatched. Written as DNA, the CDR3 is TGTGCCAGCAGTACTGGGACAGGGGCAACCAATCAGCCCCAGCATTTT. This codes for CASSTGTGATNQPQHF.

The J gene is TRBJ1-1, the V gene TRBV2; the D gene is possibly TRBD1 (6 bases). The CDR3 runs 13 residues. V was clipped by 6 bases and J by 7 bases, with 15 bases between them. Germline assignment: CDR1 SNHLY and CDR2 FYNNEI. CDR3 amino acids: CASSRGREFEAFF. CDR3 DNA sequence: TGTGCCAGCAGCCGGGGGCGGGAGTTTGAAGCTTTCTTT.

This chain joins TRBV5-4 and TRBJ2-2; D is unresolved. This CDR3 is 17 amino acids long. V lost 5 bases to trimming and J lost 3 bases, with 20 bases between them. Germline CDR1 reads SGHNT; CDR2 reads YYREEE (reference sequence). This chain's CDR3 is CASSPTLRGDDTGELFF. DNA for the CDR3: TGTGCCAGCAGTCCCACCCTCCGCGGCGATGACACCGGGGAGCTGTTTTTT.

This clone came up a few times. V usage is TRBV5-6 and J usage is TRBJ1-4; D may be TRBD1 (6 bases). CDR3 length: 15 residues. Trimming stripped 4 bases from V and 6 bases from J, with 16 bases between. Germline assignment: CDR1 SGHDT and CDR2 YYEEEE. CDR3 sequence (DNA): TGTGCCAGCAGCACCCACAGGGACGTTGATGAAAAACTGTTTTTT. Its translation: CASSTHRDVDEKLFF.

This clone was detected only once. At the DNA level, this CDR3 is encoded by other sequences in the same sample as well. V gene TRBV29-1 combines with J gene TRBJ1-4, with D perhaps matching TRBD1 (6 bases). This CDR3 region has 12 residues. The V and J ends lost 6 bases and 8 bases respectively, with 13 bases between them. Germline V gives CDR1 SQVTM, CDR2 ANQGSEA. Written as DNA, the CDR3 is TGCAGCGTCGGGACATTAGGCGAAAAACTGTTTTTT. Amino acids: CSVGTLGEKLFF.

The rearrangement uses TRBV19 and TRBJ2-4; D may be TRBD2 (5 bases). CDR3 length: 16 amino acids. Trimming removed 2 bases from V and 1 base from J, with 12 bases in between. Germline CDR1 LNHDA, CDR2 SQIVND (reference sequence). The CDR3 here is CASSIRTAGAKNIQYF. As DNA, the CDR3 is TGTGCCAGTAGTATAAGGACTGCCGGGGCCAAAAACATTCAGTACTTC.

J is TRBJ2-1 and V is TRBV9; D might be TRBD2 (5 bases). The ends were cut back, 0 bases at V and 6 bases at J, with 13 bases in the middle. This CDR3 comprises 15 residues. Germline V gene sequence: CDR1 SGDLS, CDR2 YYNGEE. The DNA of the CDR3 is TGTGCCAGCAGCGTAGCCCCACTAGTGAGCAATGAGCAGTTCTTC. Protein sequence: CASSVAPLVSNEQFF.

V is TRBV7-9 and J is TRBJ2-2; TRBD1 is a possible D gene (6 bases). The CDR3 has 19 residues. Germline V gene lookup returns CDR1 SEHNR and CDR2 FQNEAQ (reference sequence). V was shortened by 4 bases and J by 0 bases, with 21 bases between the two germline ends. As DNA, the CDR3 is TGTGCCAGCAGCTCTTTCGACCCCCGGACAGTCGCGAACACCGGGGAGCTGTTTTTT. It encodes CASSSFDPRTVANTGELFF.

The V gene is TRBV30, the J gene TRBJ2-1, with TRBD2 identical over 10 bases. Germline-derived CDR1 and CDR2 are GTSNPN and SVGIG (reference sequence). The CDR3 covers 16 residues. Trimming cost V 2 bases and J 7 bases; bases outside gene matches: 11. The CDR3 is CAWSHGELAGFNEQFF. The DNA of the CDR3 is TGTGCCTGGAGTCACGGTGAACTAGCGGGATTTAATGAGCAGTTCTTC.